This T cell receptor beta chain emerged from a study of glioma-infiltrating T cells after dendritic cell vaccination. Across the whole study: Monocyte-derived dendritic cells, cultured 7 to 8 days with IL-4 and GM-CSF, were pulsed with autologous tumor lysate.

V lost 4 bases, J lost 0 bases, and 11 bases lay in between. Germline V gene data show CDR1 as SGHRS and CDR2 as YFSETQ. The CDR3 sequence is 16 residues long. The time point here: after dendritic cell vaccination, including at tumor progression/relapse. Fresh-frozen tumor tissue and more than two years of survival data were available for all. Before vaccination, two weeks after the third vaccination, and at progression, PBMC were collected. Study-level points and caveats: Few patients contributed both blood and tumor specimens.

This table comes from immunoSEQ multiplex PCR, and its TCRdb copy is limited to in-frame clones, with some not included. Here the sample spans about 87,000 clones, around 86% being singletons. About this clone itself: Its antigen is as yet unknown.

This sequence joins TRBV5-1 and TRBJ1-6; D gene unclear. The sequenced sample was blood, obtained after dendritic cell vaccination. The sequence derives from a human donor with glioblastoma. The chain's CDR3 is CASSVTGSSYNSPLHF. The DNA of the CDR3 is TGCGCCAGCAGCGTGACTGGGAGCTCCTATAATTCACCCCTCCACTTT.